These 23 T cell receptor beta chains were all obtained from the same sample, sequenced in a study of T cells in women clearing cervical HPV infection. Clones were sequenced by immunoSEQ multiplex PCR, and TCRdb holds only the in-frame ones, with some missing. The sample data list roughly 40,000 clones. The sequenced material came from blood buffy coat. The receptors shown here come from a woman between 18 and 75 years old with a cervical HPV16 infection that either progressed to CIN3+ or cleared (not recorded which).

As concerns this clone: The read finishes 3 residues shy of the CDR3 end, and the germline J gene is used to complete it. This chain uses TRBV11-3 with TRBJ1-1, with 7 bases aligning to TRBD1. The CDR3 totals 13 residues. From germline, CDR1 is SGHNT and CDR2 YENEEA. Trimming cost V 5 bases and J 2 bases; bases outside gene matches: 2. CDR3 region: CASSAGGNTEAFF. CDR3 bases read: TGTGCCAGCAGCGCAGGGGGTAACACTGAA.

A word on this clone: The read gets to within 3 residues of the CDR3 end, and the germline J gene fills in the rest. The chain employs TRBV20-1 and TRBJ2-7; TRBD2 might be the D (6 bases). V lost 3 bases and J 0 bases, leaving 15 bases between the germline ends. This CDR3 is 15 amino acids long. Germline V gives CDR1 DFQATT, CDR2 SNEGSKA (reference sequence). The CDR3 region is CSASRRATPSYEQYF. CDR3 bases read: TGCAGTGCTAGTAGGAGGGCCACGCCCTCCTACGAG.

A remark on this clone: The read is 3 residues too short to cover the CDR3 end, so that end is filled in from the germline J gene. The V gene is TRBV29-1, the J gene TRBJ2-7; D unresolved. This CDR3 region has 14 residues. Germline CDR1 reads SQVTM; CDR2 reads ANQGSEA. The ends were cut back, 7 bases at V and 3 bases at J, with 19 bases in the middle. Partial CDR3 DNA: TGCAGCGCCAGACCAAGCAGGTTGAGCTACGAG. Amino acids: CSARPSRLSYE. The complete CDR3 reads CSARPSRLSYEQYF.

Regarding this clone: The read terminates 3 residues ahead of where the CDR3 ends, so the germline J gene completes it. This chain joins TRBV5-1 and TRBJ2-1; 9 bases line up with TRBD2. The V gene end was trimmed by 4 bases and the J gene end by 4 bases; junction bases not matched to a gene: 6. The CDR3 length is 15 residues. Looked up from germline, CDR1 is SGHRS and CDR2 is YFSETQ. CDR3 in amino acids: CASSPGTSRYNEQFF. The covered CDR3 bases are TGCGCCAGCAGCCCCGGGACTAGCCGATACAATGAG.

On this clone: The observed sequence ends 3 residues before the CDR3 terminus, with the missing tail filled in from the germline J gene. The rearrangement uses TRBV5-1 and TRBJ2-7; D is possibly TRBD2 (5 bases). V was clipped by 4 bases and J by 2 bases, with 13 bases between them. Germline assignment: CDR1 SGHRS and CDR2 YFSETQ. The CDR3 spans 14 residues. CDR3 sequence reads: CASSPTRGPYEQYF. The sequenced part of the CDR3 DNA is TGCGCCAGCAGCCCGACCCGGGGTCCCTACGAG.

A word on this clone: The read ends 3 residues before the CDR3 terminus; that terminus is restored from the germline J gene. This chain uses TRBV4-2 with TRBJ1-3; the match to TRBD1 covers 7 bases. Germline V gene sequence: CDR1 LGHNA, CDR2 YNFKEQ. With V trimmed by 2 bases and J by 3 bases, 1 base remained unmatched. CDR3 length equals 14 residues. CDR3 sequence reads: CASSQTGDGNTIYF. The sequenced part of the CDR3 DNA is TGTGCCAGCAGCCAAACAGGGGATGGAAACACC.

A remark on this clone: The CDR3 end lies 3 residues beyond the end of the read and is filled in from the germline J gene. The gene calls are TRBV12-3 or TRBV12-4 and TRBJ1-4, with D tentatively TRBD1 (6 bases). The CDR3 spans 12 residues. The CDR3 spells CASSPSLGALFF. The CDR3 DNA, read in part, is TGTGCCAGCAGTCCGTCCTTGGGGGCA.

Concerning this clone: Sequencing ends 3 residues short of the CDR3 end; the germline J gene provides the rest. The chain joins TRBV7-2 to TRBJ2-3; 11 bases line up with TRBD2. The CDR3 loop spans 15 amino acids. Germline V gives CDR1 SGHTA, CDR2 FQGNSA. Incomplete CDR3 DNA: TGTGCCAGCAGCTCCTTAGCGGGGGGGGGTCGGGCG. This translates into CASSSLAGGGRA. In full, the CDR3 reads CASSSLAGGGRAQYF.

With respect to this clone: The read stops 3 residues short of the end of the CDR3; the missing end is completed from the germline J gene. The chain has TRBV13 and TRBJ1-1, with TRBD1 identical over 9 bases. Looked up from germline, CDR1 is PRHDT and CDR2 is FYEKMQ (reference sequence). The length of the CDR3 is 15 residues. The CDR3 sequence: CASSFTFLDRGEAFF. The CDR3 bases that were read are TGTGCCAGCAGCTTTACCTTTTTAGACAGGGGGGAA. Variable domain in full (rest from reference TRBV13 and TRBJ1-1): AAGVIQSPRHLIKEKRETATLKCYPIPRHDTVYWYQQGPGQDPQFLISFYEKMQSDKGSIPDRFSAQQFSDYHSELNMSSLELGDSALYFCASSFTFLDRGEAFFGQGTRLTVV.

As to this clone: Read sequence stops 3 residues before the CDR3 end, and the germline J gene provides the missing end. The chain uses TRBV28 and TRBJ2-3; D may be TRBD1 (5 bases). The germline V and J ends were trimmed by 6 bases and 7 bases, with 8 bases remaining between them. Germline V gene data show CDR1 as MDHEN and CDR2 as SYDVKM. The CDR3 is 11 residues long. The CDR3 sequence: CASRSGNTQYF. The covered CDR3 bases are TGTGCCAGCAGGTCAGGGAATACG.

Details on this clone: The read comes to an end 3 residues before the CDR3 does, leaving the germline J gene to fill in the end. The V call is TRBV20-1, the J call TRBJ2-3, with D possibly matching TRBD2 (6 bases). The CDR3 extends over 14 amino acids. Deletions cut 1 base from V and 1 base from J, with 9 bases between. Germline V gene sequence: CDR1 DFQATT, CDR2 SNEGSKA (reference sequence). The CDR3 here is CSARAGLGTDTQYF. The sequenced part of the CDR3 DNA is TGCAGTGCTAGAGCGGGACTCGGCACAGATACG.

About this clone itself: Coverage ceases 3 residues before the CDR3 finishes, and the germline J gene fills in the end. The chain employs TRBV7-9 and TRBJ1-5; possibly TRBD1 for D (6 bases). Germline values: CDR1 SEHNR, CDR2 FQNEAQ (reference sequence). CDR3 length equals 14 residues. Trimming stripped 0 bases from V and 6 bases from J, with 9 bases between. The CDR3 loop is CASSLAGGGQPQHF. The sequenced CDR3 bases are TGTGCCAGCAGCTTAGCGGGAGGGGGTCAGCCC.

About this clone: The read gets to within 3 residues of the CDR3 end, and the germline J gene fills in the rest. V is TRBV11-1 and J is TRBJ2-2; perhaps TRBD1 as D (5 bases). CDR1 is SGHAT, CDR2 FQDESV, per germline (reference sequence). CDR3 length: 15 amino acids. The V end was cut by 5 bases, the J end by 6 bases, with 16 bases between. This CDR3 reads CASSLRETIAGELFF. The part of the CDR3 DNA that was read is TGTGCCAGCAGCCTCAGGGAAACGATAGCCGGGGAG.

Partial CDR3 DNA: TGCAGTGCTGAGGGCCACAGGGGAATCGCTGAA. Translating gives CSAEGHRGIAE. In full, the CDR3 is CSAEGHRGIAEAFF. The chain employs TRBV20-1 and TRBJ1-1; 7 bases agree with TRBD1. The read ends 3 residues before the CDR3 terminus; that terminus is restored from the germline J gene. The length of the CDR3 is 14 residues. V gave up 5 bases and J gave up 6 bases; unmatched junction bases: 12. In germline, CDR1 is DFQATT, CDR2 SNEGSKA (reference sequence).

As for this clone: The CDR3 goes on 3 residues after the read ends, and that part is filled in from the germline J gene. This chain uses TRBV30 with TRBJ1-2, with 10 bases lining up with TRBD1. Per the germline V gene, CDR1 is GTSNPN and CDR2 is SVGIG (reference sequence). This CDR3 is 15 amino acids long. With 0 bases clipped from V and 7 bases from J, the junction kept 8 bases outside the gene matches. CDR3 sequence reads: CAWSVPGQGIGGYTF. CDR3 bases read: TGTGCCTGGAGTGTGCCGGGACAGGGGATTGGTGGC.

Regarding this clone: The DNA ends 3 residues before the CDR3 does, and the rest of the CDR3 is filled in from the germline J gene. The chain couples TRBV7-6 to TRBJ1-2; 7 nucleotides line up with TRBD1. This CDR3 has 13 residues. CDR1 and CDR2 (germline): SGHVS, FNYEAQ. The CDR3 spells CASSFPQGSGYTF. The sequenced part of the CDR3 DNA is TGTGCCAGCAGCTTCCCACAGGGGAGCGGC.

A remark on this clone: The CDR3 is cut off 3 residues early in the read; its end comes from the germline J gene. The chain carries TRBV14 and TRBJ2-7, with unresolved D. The CDR3 contains 15 residues. V was clipped by 1 base and J by 6 bases, with 16 bases between them. Germline V gene data show CDR1 as SGHDN and CDR2 as FVKESK. CDR3 loop: CASSQGVDLPGEQYF. The DNA read from the CDR3 is TGTGCCAGCAGCCAAGGCGTAGACCTACCGGGCGAG.

Comments on this clone: With the read ending 3 residues before the CDR3 end, the germline J gene is used to fill in that end. The gene calls are TRBV12-3 or TRBV12-4 and TRBJ2-2; D not certain. Trimming took off 6 bases at V and 3 bases at J, with 2 bases between the two ends. This CDR3 is 11 amino acids long. CDR3 in amino acids: CASSYTGELFF. CDR3 DNA, as far as it was read: TGTGCCAGCAGCTACACCGGGGAG.

In the case of this clone: The read terminates 3 residues before the CDR3 end, so the remaining end is supplied by the germline J gene. The chain carries TRBV9 and TRBJ2-7, with D uncertain. Between the trimmed V and J ends, which lost 3 bases and 0 bases, there was a span of 16 bases. This CDR3 spans 16 amino acids. CDR1 SGDLS and CDR2 YYNGEE come from the germline V gene. CDR3 bases read: TGTGCCAGCAGCGCTGGCGCAGGTACGAGCTCCTACGAG. Translating it yields CASSAGAGTSSYE. The full CDR3 protein is CASSAGAGTSSYEQYF.

About this clone: The read halts 3 residues ahead of the CDR3 end, with the missing end drawn from the germline J gene. The V gene is TRBV6-4, the J gene TRBJ1-1; D remains ambiguous. The V gene's germline CDR1 is MRHNA and CDR2 SNTAGT. CDR3 length: 16 residues. Trimming left V 4 bases short and J 1 base short, with 16 bases between. Here the CDR3 reads CASSVSPTIANTEAFF. The DNA read from the CDR3 is TGTGCCAGCAGTGTCTCACCTACTATCGCGAACACTGAA.

A remark on this clone: The CDR3 end falls 3 residues outside the read, so it is completed with the germline J gene. V gene TRBV5-1 combines with J gene TRBJ1-2; TRBD1 might be the D (6 bases). The CDR3 is 13 residues long. Germline V gene data show CDR1 as SGHRS and CDR2 as YFSETQ. V lost 4 bases, J lost 2 bases, and 9 bases lay in between. CDR3 bases read: TGCGCCAGCAGCGCTACAGGGAACTATGGC. As protein: CASSATGNYG. The entire CDR3 protein is CASSATGNYGYTF.

Concerning this clone: The sequenced fragment ends 3 residues before the CDR3 boundary, so the rest is inferred from the germline J gene. The genes are TRBV20-1 and TRBJ2-7; D uncertain. CDR3 length: 12 amino acids. Trimming removed 0 bases from V and 5 bases from J, with 8 bases in between. Germline CDR1 DFQATT, CDR2 SNEGSKA (reference sequence). The CDR3 sequence is CSARDRVDEQYF. CDR3 DNA, as far as it was read: TGCAGTGCTAGAGATAGGGTGGACGAG.

A note on this clone: The sequence runs out 3 residues before the end of the CDR3; the remainder is reconstructed from the germline J gene. This rearrangement joins TRBV7-3 to TRBJ2-2, with 12 bases aligning to TRBD2. The CDR3 has 20 residues. The V gene end was trimmed by 1 base and the J gene end by 5 bases; junction bases not matched to a gene: 14. In germline, CDR1 is SGHTA, CDR2 FQGTGA. CDR3 region: CASSLIPPASGGAGTGELFF. Incomplete CDR3 DNA: TGTGCCAGCAGCTTAATCCCCCCGGCTAGCGGGGGGGCCGGAACCGGGGAG.